The rows below give T cell receptor beta chains drawn from one sample of a study of T cell changes during pregnancy in multiple sclerosis. The table came from immunoSEQ multiplex PCR; TCRdb's copy has only in-frame clones and leaves some out. The repertoire holds fewer than 45,000 clones, with more than 75% as singletons. Sequencing used CD8+ T cells from peripheral blood mononuclear cells, obtained in the third trimester of pregnancy. The source is a female donor with multiple sclerosis, enrolled in a pregnancy study. CDR3s include the opening cysteine and the closing phenylalanine or tryptophan. The order of the fields is V gene, D gene, clone size, J gene, CDR3 DNA, CDR3 protein. D genes are given only for firm matches. Size is omitted from some rows. Given values are once, few, many or a class for expanded clones.

TRBV11-1	-	once	TRBJ2-5	TGTGCCAGCAGCCGAAGGGAGGCCCTCCGAGGGGCCCAGTACTTC	CASSRREALRGAQYF
TRBV5-6	-	-	TRBJ1-2	TGTGCCAGCAGCTTCCAGGGTACCCTCTATGGCTACACCTTC	CASSFQGTLYGYTF
TRBV6-1	TRBD2	-	TRBJ2-1	TGTGCCACCTTAGCGGGGGCAATGAGGCAGTTCTTC	CATLAGAMRQFF
TRBV9	-	-	TRBJ1-2	TGTGCCAGCAGCGTAGCAGGGGCGGCGGGTGGCTACACCTTC	CASSVAGAAGGYTF
TRBV20-1	-	-	TRBJ1-2	TGCAGTGTCAGGGGATATGGCTACACCTTC	CSVRGYGYTF
TRBV7-9	TRBD1	-	TRBJ2-6	TGTGCCAGCAGCTTAGTCCCAGGGGGCCCTTTGGCCAACGTCCTGACTTTC	CASSLVPGGPLANVLTF
TRBV11-2	TRBD2	once	TRBJ2-7	TGTGCCAGCAGCTCCGGAACTAGCGATCCCTACGAGCAGTACTTC	CASSSGTSDPYEQYF
TRBV7-9	-	-	TRBJ1-1	TGTGCCAGCAGCTTAGGGGGGCGCTGGTCTGAAGCTTTCTTT	CASSLGGRWSEAFF
TRBV27	-	few	TRBJ1-1	TGTGCCAGCAGCTTGGGGCGAGGTGAAGCTTTCTTT	CASSLGRGEAFF
TRBV6-1	TRBD2	medium-sized	TRBJ2-2	TGTGCCAGCAGTTCAGGACTAGATGCCGGGGAGCTGTTTTTT	CASSSGLDAGELFF
TRBV15	-	once	TRBJ1-1	TGTGCCACCAGATACGAAAGGAGGGGGGGCCCCGCTGAAGCTTTCTTT	CATRYERRGGPAEAFF
TRBV10-2	-	-	TRBJ1-2	TGCGCCTCCGGACCACAGCGTCGAGGGTATGGCTACACCTTC	CASGPQRRGYGYTF
TRBV9	-	once	TRBJ2-1	TGTGCCAGCAGACAGGGTCCCTACAATGAGCAGTTCTTC	CASRQGPYNEQFF
TRBV13	TRBD1	-	TRBJ2-7	TGTGCCAGCAGCTCCCGGACAGGGGAGTACGAGCAGTACTTC	CASSSRTGEYEQYF
TRBV4-1	TRBD1	-	TRBJ2-7	TGCGCCAGCAGCCCCAGCACAGGGGACGAGCAGTACTTC	CASSPSTGDEQYF
TRBV6-5	-	-	TRBJ2-6	TGTGCCAGCAGTTTCGACAGCTCTGGGGCCAACGTCCTGACTTTC	CASSFDSSGANVLTF
TRBV5-6	-	-	TRBJ1-2	TGTGCCAGCAGCCCATCTACAGGGATTTGGAACTATGGCTACACCTTC	CASSPSTGIWNYGYTF
TRBV5-5	TRBD1	once	TRBJ1-2	TGTGCCAGCGCTAAGACAGGGATTGGCTATGGCTACACCTTC	CASAKTGIGYGYTF
TRBV5-1	TRBD1	-	TRBJ1-3	TGCGCCAGCAGCTACACAGGGGCTGGAAACACCATATATTTT	CASSYTGAGNTIYF
TRBV6-5	TRBD1	once	TRBJ1-1	TGTGCCAGCAGTCGGGACAGAAAGATGAACACTGAAGCTTTCTTT	CASSRDRKMNTEAFF
TRBV9	-	once	TRBJ1-5	TGTGCCAGCAGCGTAGGTATCGGGAGTCTGCAGCCCCAGCATTTT	CASSVGIGSLQPQHF
TRBV28	-	-	TRBJ2-1	TGTGCCAGCAGTTTATTCCCCGGACTCAATGAGCAGTTCTTC	CASSLFPGLNEQFF
TRBV19	-	-	TRBJ1-1	TGTGCCAGTAGGCCTGAGGAGGGAATGACTGAAGCTTTCTTT	CASRPEEGMTEAFF
TRBV7-8	TRBD1	-	TRBJ1-5	TGTGCCAGCAGCTTAGAGACAGGGTATAGTAGCCAGCCCCAGCATTTT	CASSLETGYSSQPQHF
TRBV19	-	-	TRBJ1-2	TGTGCCAGTAGTATAGACGTTACAGCCCTTTATGGCTACACCTTC	CASSIDVTALYGYTF
TRBV6-5	-	few	TRBJ1-6	TGTGCCAGCAGTACCGGGGGTAATTCACCCCTCCACTTT	CASSTGGNSPLHF
TRBV4-3	TRBD1	-	TRBJ1-5	TGCGCCAGCAGCCAAGGATGGGACAGATATAGCAATCAGCCCCAGCATTTT	CASSQGWDRYSNQPQHF
TRBV27	-	-	TRBJ1-1	TGTGCCAGCAGTTTATCGCCCTCGACAGCCACGAACACTGAAGCTTTCTTT	CASSLSPSTATNTEAFF
TRBV7-9	-	-	TRBJ1-2	TGTGCCAGCAGCTTAGGGTATGGGGCAAGGGACTATGGCTACACCTTC	CASSLGYGARDYGYTF
TRBV2	-	-	TRBJ2-7	TGTGCCAGCACCCTGGGGGCAGGGGTACTCCACGAGCAGTACTTC	CASTLGAGVLHEQYF
TRBV5-6	TRBD2	-	TRBJ2-7	TGTGCCAGCAGCTTTCTAGCGGGGGACTACGAGCAGTACTTC	CASSFLAGDYEQYF
TRBV19	-	once	TRBJ2-1	TGTGCCAGTAGTAGGGCGGGGGCGGCCTACAATGAGCAGTTCTTC	CASSRAGAAYNEQFF
TRBV9	TRBD2	-	TRBJ2-7	TGTGCCAGCAGCTTCGGACTAGCGGGGGGATCCTACGAGCAGTACTTC	CASSFGLAGGSYEQYF
TRBV2	TRBD2	-	TRBJ2-3	TGTGCCAGCTTGGGACTAGCGGGTGGGACAGATACGCAGTATTTT	CASLGLAGGTDTQYF
TRBV4-2	-	-	TRBJ2-7	TGTGCCAGCAGCCAACCGGGGGAACCCCTCTCGATCCACGAGCAGTACTTC	CASSQPGEPLSIHEQYF
TRBV6-6	TRBD2	-	TRBJ2-1	TGTGCCAGCAGTCCAGGGCTAGCGGAATACAATGAGCAGTTCTTC	CASSPGLAEYNEQFF